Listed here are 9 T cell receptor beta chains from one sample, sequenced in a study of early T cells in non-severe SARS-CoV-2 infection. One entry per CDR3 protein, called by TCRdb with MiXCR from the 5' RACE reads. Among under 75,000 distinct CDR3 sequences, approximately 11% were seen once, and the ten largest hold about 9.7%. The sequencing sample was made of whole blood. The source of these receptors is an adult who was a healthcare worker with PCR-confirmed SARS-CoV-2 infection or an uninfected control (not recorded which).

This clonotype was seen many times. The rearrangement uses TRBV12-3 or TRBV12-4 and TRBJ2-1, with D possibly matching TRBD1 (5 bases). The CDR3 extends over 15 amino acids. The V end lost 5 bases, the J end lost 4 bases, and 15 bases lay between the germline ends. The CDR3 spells CASSTIRVQYNEQFF. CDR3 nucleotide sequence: TGTGCCAGCAGTACTATCAGGGTACAGTACAATGAGCAGTTCTTC.

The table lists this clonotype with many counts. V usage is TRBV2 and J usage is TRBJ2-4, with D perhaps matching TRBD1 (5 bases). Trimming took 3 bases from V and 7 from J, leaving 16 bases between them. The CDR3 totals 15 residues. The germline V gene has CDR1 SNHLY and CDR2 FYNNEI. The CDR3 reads CASSDDQGFANIQYF. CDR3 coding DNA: TGTGCCAGCAGTGATGATCAGGGTTTTGCCAACATTCAGTACTTC.

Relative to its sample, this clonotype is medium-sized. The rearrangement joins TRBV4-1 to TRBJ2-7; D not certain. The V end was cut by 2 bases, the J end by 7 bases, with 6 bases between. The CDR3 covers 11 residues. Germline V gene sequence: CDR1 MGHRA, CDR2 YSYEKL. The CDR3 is CASSQYNEQYF. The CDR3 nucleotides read TGCGCCAGCAGCCAATATAATGAGCAGTACTTC.

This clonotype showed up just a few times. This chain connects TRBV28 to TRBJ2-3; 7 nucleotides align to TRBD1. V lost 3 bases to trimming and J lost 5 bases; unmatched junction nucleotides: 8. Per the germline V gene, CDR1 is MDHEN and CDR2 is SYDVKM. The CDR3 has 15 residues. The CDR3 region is CASSFPAGGQDTQYF. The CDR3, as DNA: TGTGCCAGCAGTTTTCCGGCAGGGGGACAAGATACGCAGTATTTT.

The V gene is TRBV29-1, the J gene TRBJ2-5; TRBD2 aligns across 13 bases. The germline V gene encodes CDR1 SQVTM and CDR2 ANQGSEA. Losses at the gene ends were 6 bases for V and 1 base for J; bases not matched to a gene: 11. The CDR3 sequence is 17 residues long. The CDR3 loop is CSVILPGLAGLQETQYF. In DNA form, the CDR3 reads TGCAGCGTCATTCTGCCGGGACTAGCGGGACTCCAAGAGACCCAGTACTTC.

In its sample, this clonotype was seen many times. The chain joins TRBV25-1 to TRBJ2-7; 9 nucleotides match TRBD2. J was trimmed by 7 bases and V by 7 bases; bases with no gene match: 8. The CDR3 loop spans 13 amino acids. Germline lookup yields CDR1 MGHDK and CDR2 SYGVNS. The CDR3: CASIASGKREQYF. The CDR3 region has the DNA TGTGCCAGCATAGCTAGCGGGAAAAGGGAGCAGTACTTC.

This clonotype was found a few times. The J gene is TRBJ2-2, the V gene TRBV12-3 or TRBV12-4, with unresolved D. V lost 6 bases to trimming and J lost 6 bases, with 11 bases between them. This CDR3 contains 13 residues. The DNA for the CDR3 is TGTGCCAGCAGCTACAACTACGCCGGGGAGCTGTTTTTT. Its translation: CASSYNYAGELFF.

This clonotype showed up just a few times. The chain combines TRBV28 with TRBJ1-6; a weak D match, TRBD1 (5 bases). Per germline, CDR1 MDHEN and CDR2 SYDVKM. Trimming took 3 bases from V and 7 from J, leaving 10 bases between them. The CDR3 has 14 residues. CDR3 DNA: TGTGCCAGCAGTTTTGGGGGGGTCAATTCACCCCTCCACTTT. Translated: CASSFGGVNSPLHF.

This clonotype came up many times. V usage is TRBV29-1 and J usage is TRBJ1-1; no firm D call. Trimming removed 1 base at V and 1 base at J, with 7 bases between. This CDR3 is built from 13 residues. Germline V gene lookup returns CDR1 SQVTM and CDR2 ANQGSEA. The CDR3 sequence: CSVEGSRNTEAFF. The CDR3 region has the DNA TGCAGCGTTGAAGGTTCGAGGAACACTGAAGCTTTCTTT. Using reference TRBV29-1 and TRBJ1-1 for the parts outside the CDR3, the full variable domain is SAVISQKPSRDICQRGTSLTIQCQVDSQVTMMFWYRQQPGQSLTLIATANQGSEATYESGFVIDKFPISRPNLTFSTLTVSNMSPEDSSIYLCSVEGSRNTEAFFGQGTRLTVV.